Presented here are 13 T cell receptor beta chains from one specimen sequenced in a study of spatial heterogeneity in lung cancer. These receptors have no known antigen. Time point noted: sample taken at primary tumor resection. Study-level results: Mutation counts in tumors were tracked by counts of expanded intratumoral alpha and beta TCRs.

TCRdb passed the 5' RACE reads through MiXCR, listing each CDR3 protein once. The table records approximately 23,000 distinct CDR3 sequences, 4.8% of them present only once. The input for sequencing was lung tumor tissue, taken at surgery. The origin of the receptors is a male donor with early-stage non-small cell lung cancer.

This clonotype was counted at least ten times. The chain uses TRBV5-1 and TRBJ2-1, with D possibly being TRBD2 (6 bases). V shed 5 bases and J shed 4 bases, with 13 bases lying between them. Germline V gene sequence: CDR1 SGHRS, CDR2 YFSETQ. The CDR3 consists of 14 residues. The CDR3 DNA reads TGCGCCAGCAGATGGGGGGAACCATACAATGAGCAGTTCTTC. Its translation is CASRWGEPYNEQFF.

This clonotype occurred many times. The rearrangement uses TRBV6-2 or TRBV6-3 and TRBJ2-5, with 9 positions matching TRBD2. CDR1 and CDR2 from the germline V gene are MNHEY and SVGEGT. The CDR3 has 17 amino acids. J lost 5 bases, V lost 8 bases, and 18 bases had no gene match. DNA for the CDR3: TGTGCCAGCGCTTGGTATAGCGGGAGCCTAATACGGGAGACCCAGTACTTC. Translating it yields CASAWYSGSLIRETQYF.

This clonotype was seen at least ten times. This chain connects TRBV20-1 to TRBJ1-4; D is unclear. The germline gives CDR1 DFQATT, CDR2 SNEGSKA (reference sequence). Trimming removed 0 bases from V and 6 bases from J, with 8 bases in between. The CDR3 loop spans 13 amino acids. The CDR3 spells CSARDLWDEKLFF. The CDR3 DNA reads TGCAGTGCTAGAGATTTGTGGGATGAAAAACTGTTTTTT.

At least ten counts were recorded for this clonotype. The chain joins TRBV6-5 to TRBJ1-1, with D maybe TRBD1 (6 bases). This CDR3 is built from 15 residues. Germline V CDR1 and CDR2: MNHEY, SVGAGI. V lost 2 bases to trimming and J lost 1 base, with 11 bases between them. This CDR3 is CASSYLGTPNTEAFF. The CDR3 nucleotides are TGTGCCAGCAGTTACCTGGGGACACCGAACACTGAAGCTTTCTTT.

There are many counts of this clonotype. The rearrangement joins TRBV7-9 to TRBJ2-5; possibly TRBD1 for D (6 bases). From germline, CDR1 is SEHNR and CDR2 FQNEAQ (reference sequence). V dropped 5 bases and J dropped 1 base, with 14 bases sitting between them. The CDR3 totals 15 residues. CDR3: CASSLWGQPQETQYF. In nucleotides, the CDR3 is TGTGCCAGCAGCCTCTGGGGGCAGCCCCAAGAGACCCAGTACTTC.

This clonotype was observed many times. The gene calls are TRBV28 and TRBJ2-2; D unresolved. The CDR3 runs 11 residues. Germline CDR1 is MDHEN and CDR2 is SYDVKM. V dropped 8 bases and J dropped 8 bases, with 9 bases sitting between them. CDR3: CASRRVGELFF. In nucleotides, the CDR3 is TGTGCCAGCCGTCGGGTGGGGGAGCTGTTTTTT.

This clonotype was recorded many times. The genes are TRBV7-2 and TRBJ2-7; D is uncertain. CDR3 length: 16 amino acids. The ends were cut back, 5 bases at V and 0 bases at J, with 17 bases in the middle. The germline CDR1 and CDR2 sequences are SGHTA and FQGNSA. DNA of the CDR3: TGTGCCAGCAGCCCTACCGCGTTGTTGGTCTCCTACGAGCAGTACTTC. Encoded protein: CASSPTALLVSYEQYF. The variable domain in full, with the rest retrieved from reference TRBV7-2 and TRBJ2-7, is GAGVSQSPSNKVTEKGKDVELRCDPISGHTALYWYRQSLGQGLEFLIYFQGNSAPDKSGLPSDRFSAERTGGSVSTLTIQRTQQEDSAVYLCASSPTALLVSYEQYFGPGTRLTVT.

The rearrangement links TRBV28 to TRBJ2-1; D possibly corresponds to TRBD1 (6 bases). This CDR3 has 14 residues. The V gene's germline CDR1 is MDHEN and CDR2 SYDVKM. V was shortened by 6 bases and J by 9 bases, with 18 bases between the two germline ends. In nucleotides, the CDR3 is TGTGCCAGCAGCACTACACCCGACAGGTCTGAGCAGTTCTTC. This gives the protein CASSTTPDRSEQFF.

The sample holds many counts of this clonotype. J is TRBJ1-5 and V is TRBV20-1; TRBD1 is a possible D gene (5 bases). CDR1 is DFQATT, CDR2 SNEGSKA, per germline (reference sequence). This CDR3 comprises 14 residues. V was clipped by 0 bases and J by 6 bases, with 12 bases between them. CDR3 coding DNA: TGCAGTGCTAGAGATGGCAGGGTGGGTCAGCCCCAGCATTTT. Amino acids: CSARDGRVGQPQHF.

J is TRBJ2-5 and V is TRBV7-2; a weak D match, TRBD1 (7 bases). Trimming shortened V by 4 bases and J by 2 bases, and 23 bases separated the two germline ends. Germline V gives CDR1 SGHTA, CDR2 FQGNSA. The CDR3 contains 18 residues. CDR3 bases: TGTGCCAGCAGCTACATTAGCGGAGGGGGCGCATTTCAAGAGACCCAGTACTTC. Translation gives CASSYISGGGAFQETQYF.

The table lists this clonotype with a few counts. The V gene is TRBV4-1, the J gene TRBJ1-5; a possible D gene is TRBD1 (6 bases). The V gene's germline CDR1 is MGHRA and CDR2 YSYEKL. This CDR3 is built from 14 residues. The V and J ends lost 4 bases and 9 bases respectively, with 16 bases between them. The CDR3 bases are TGCGCCAGCAGCCCCGGAACGGACAGCCGGCCCCAGCATTTT. Encoded protein: CASSPGTDSRPQHF.

Concerning this clonotype: A much larger clone is a single base away; this may be a read error. The V gene is TRBV5-1, the J gene TRBJ2-3; D gene uncertain. The ends were cut back, 8 bases at V and 6 bases at J, with 13 bases in the middle. This CDR3 has 12 residues. In germline, CDR1 is SGHRS, CDR2 YFSETQ. CDR3 DNA: TGCGCCAGTGATATCCTAGGTGATACGCAGTATTTT. This translates into CASDILGDTQYF.

The V and J genes are TRBV7-8 and TRBJ2-4, with D maybe TRBD2 (6 bases). Trimming cost V 4 bases and J 1 base, with 26 bases left between them. CDR3 size: 20 residues. Germline lookup yields CDR1 SGHVS and CDR2 FQNEAQ. The CDR3 region is CASSSGVGPTSGRAKNIQYF. CDR3 sequence (DNA): TGTGCCAGCAGCTCGGGAGTCGGGCCAACAAGCGGTCGGGCCAAAAACATTCAGTACTTC.